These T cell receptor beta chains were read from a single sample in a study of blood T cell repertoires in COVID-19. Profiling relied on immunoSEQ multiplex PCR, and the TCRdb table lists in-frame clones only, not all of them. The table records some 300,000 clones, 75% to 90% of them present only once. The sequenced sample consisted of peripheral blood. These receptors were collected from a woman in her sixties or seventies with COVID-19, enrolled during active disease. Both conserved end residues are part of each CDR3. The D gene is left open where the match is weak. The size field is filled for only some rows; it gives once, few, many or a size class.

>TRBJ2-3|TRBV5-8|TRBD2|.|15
TGTGCCAGCAGCTTGAATGCGGGGGGGCCAGATACGCAGTATTTT
CASSLNAGGPDTQYF
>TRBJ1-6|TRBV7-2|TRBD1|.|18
TGTGCCAGCAACATCGACTCAGGGGGCAGTACCTATAATTCACCCCTCCACTTT
CASNIDSGGSTYNSPLHF
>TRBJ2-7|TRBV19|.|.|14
TGTGCCAGTAGTATGGGGGGAATAGTTCACGAGCAGTACTTC
CASSMGGIVHEQYF
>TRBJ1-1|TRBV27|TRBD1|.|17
TGTGCCAGCAGTTTAGTCGGGGACAGCCGGGGTAACACTGAAGCTTTCTTT
CASSLVGDSRGNTEAFF
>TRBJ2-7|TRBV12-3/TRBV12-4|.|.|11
TGTGCCAGCAGTTTGGGGCAGGGGAAGTACTTC
CASSLGQGKYF
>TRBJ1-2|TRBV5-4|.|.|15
TGTGCCAGCAGCCCCGGACAGCAAACTAACTATGGCTACACCTTC
CASSPGQQTNYGYTF
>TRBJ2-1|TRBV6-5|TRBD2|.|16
TGTGCCAGCAGTTACTCGTCGGGGGGGTCCTACAATGAGCAGTTCTTC
CASSYSSGGSYNEQFF
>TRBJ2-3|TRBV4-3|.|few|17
TGCGCCAGCAGCCAAGCCCTGGTCCAGGTTGGCACAGATACGCAGTATTTT
CASSQALVQVGTDTQYF
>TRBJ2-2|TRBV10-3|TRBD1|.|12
TGTGCCATCACAGGGGGCGCCGGGGAGCTGTTTTTT
CAITGGAGELFF
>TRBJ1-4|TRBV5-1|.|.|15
TGCGCCAGCAGCTTGGCGTCGGCCGGGAGCGAAAAACTGTTTTTT
CASSLASAGSEKLFF
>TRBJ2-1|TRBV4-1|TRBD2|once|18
TGCGCCAGCAGCCGCCGCTCTAGCGGGGGCTCTACCTACAATGAGCAGTTCTTC
CASSRRSSGGSTYNEQFF
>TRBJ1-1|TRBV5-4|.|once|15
TGTGCCAGCAGCTTGGGGGGACACATGAACACTGAAGCTTTCTTT
CASSLGGHMNTEAFF
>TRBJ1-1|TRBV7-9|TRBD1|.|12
TGTGCCAGCAGCCGAGACAGGGCTGAAGCTTTCTTT
CASSRDRAEAFF
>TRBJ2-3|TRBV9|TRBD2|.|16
TGTGCCAGCAGAACTGGGACTAGCGGGGGCCCAGATACGCAGTATTTT
CASRTGTSGGPDTQYF
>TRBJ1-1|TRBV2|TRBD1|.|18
TGTGCCAGCACCGAAAGGTCGCAGGGGGCGGTGATGAACACTGAAGCTTTCTTT
CASTERSQGAVMNTEAFF
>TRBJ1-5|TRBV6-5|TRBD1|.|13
TGTGCCAGCAGCCCGGACAGGGATCAGCCCCAGCATTTT
CASSPDRDQPQHF
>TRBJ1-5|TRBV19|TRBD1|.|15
TGTGCCAGTAGTATAGAGGGACAGGGGAGACAGCCCCAGCATTTT
CASSIEGQGRQPQHF
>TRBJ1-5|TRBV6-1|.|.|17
TGTGCCAGCAGTGAAGAAGTCAGCCGGCGGAGCAATCAGCCCCAGCATTTT
CASSEEVSRRSNQPQHF
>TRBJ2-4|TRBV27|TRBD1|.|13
TGTGCCAGCAGACCGGGACAGGGTGGCATTCAGTACTTC
CASRPGQGGIQYF
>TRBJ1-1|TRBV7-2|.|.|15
TGTGCCAGCAGCCCGAGCGGGTTCCCGAACACTGAAGCTTTCTTT
CASSPSGFPNTEAFF
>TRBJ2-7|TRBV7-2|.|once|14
TGTGCCAGCAGCTTAGGGGGCGGACCGTACGAGCAGTACTTC
CASSLGGGPYEQYF
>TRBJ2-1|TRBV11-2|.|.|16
TGTGCCAGCAGCTTTGGAGGACTACCGACCTACAATGAGCAGTTCTTC
CASSFGGLPTYNEQFF
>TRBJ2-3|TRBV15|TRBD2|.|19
TGTGCCACCAGCGAGGGGGCTCTGGGTCTAGCGGGGCAGCCAGATACGCAGTATTTT
CATSEGALGLAGQPDTQYF
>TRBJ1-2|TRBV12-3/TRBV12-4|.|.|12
TGTGCCAGCAGTTTAGTGGCTAGTGGCTACACCTTC
CASSLVASGYTF
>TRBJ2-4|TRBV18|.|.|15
TGTGCCAGCTCACCCTGGCCCTTAGCCAAAAACATTCAGTACTTC
CASSPWPLAKNIQYF
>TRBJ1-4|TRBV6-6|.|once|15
TGTGCCAGCAGTTACTCGACAGCAACTAATGAAAAACTGTTTTTT
CASSYSTATNEKLFF
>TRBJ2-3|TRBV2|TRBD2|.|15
TGTGCCAGCAGTCTAGCGGGGGACCGCACAGATACGCAGTATTTT
CASSLAGDRTDTQYF
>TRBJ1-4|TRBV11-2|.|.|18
TGTGCCAGCAGCTTAGGATGGGCCGGTGTTGCAACTAATGAAAAACTGTTTTTT
CASSLGWAGVATNEKLFF